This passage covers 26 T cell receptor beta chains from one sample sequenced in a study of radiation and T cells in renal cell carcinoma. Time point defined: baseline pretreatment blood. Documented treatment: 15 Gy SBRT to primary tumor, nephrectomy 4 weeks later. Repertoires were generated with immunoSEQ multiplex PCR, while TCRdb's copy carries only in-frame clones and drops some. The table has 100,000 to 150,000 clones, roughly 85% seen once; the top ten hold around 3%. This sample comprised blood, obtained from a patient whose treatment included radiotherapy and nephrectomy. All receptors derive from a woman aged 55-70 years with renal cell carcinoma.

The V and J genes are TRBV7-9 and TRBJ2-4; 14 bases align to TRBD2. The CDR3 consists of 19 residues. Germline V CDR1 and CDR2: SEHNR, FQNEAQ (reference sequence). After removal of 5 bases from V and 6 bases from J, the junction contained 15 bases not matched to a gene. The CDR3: CASSPTTGTSGSWGNIQYF. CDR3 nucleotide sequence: TGTGCCAGCAGCCCCACCACCGGGACTAGCGGGAGTTGGGGAAACATTCAGTACTTC.

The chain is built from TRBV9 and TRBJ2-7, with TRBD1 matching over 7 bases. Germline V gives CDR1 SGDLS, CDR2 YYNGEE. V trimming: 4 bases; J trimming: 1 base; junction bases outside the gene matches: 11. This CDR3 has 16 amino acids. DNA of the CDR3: TGTGCCAGCAGCTTTACCGGGACAGAGGGGTCCTACGAGCAGTACTTC. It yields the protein CASSFTGTEGSYEQYF. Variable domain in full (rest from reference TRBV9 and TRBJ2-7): DSGVTQTPKHLITATGQRVTLRCSPRSGDLSVYWYQQSLDQGLQFLIQYYNGEERAKGNILERFSAQQFPDLHSELNLSSLELGDSALYFCASSFTGTEGSYEQYFGPGTRLTVT.

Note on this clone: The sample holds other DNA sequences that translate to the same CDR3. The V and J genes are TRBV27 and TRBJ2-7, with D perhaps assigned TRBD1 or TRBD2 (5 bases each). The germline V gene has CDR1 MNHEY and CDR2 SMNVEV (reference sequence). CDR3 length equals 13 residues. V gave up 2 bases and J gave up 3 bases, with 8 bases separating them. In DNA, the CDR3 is TGTGCCAGCAGTTTAGGGGGAAACTACGAGCAGTACTTC. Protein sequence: CASSLGGNYEQYF.

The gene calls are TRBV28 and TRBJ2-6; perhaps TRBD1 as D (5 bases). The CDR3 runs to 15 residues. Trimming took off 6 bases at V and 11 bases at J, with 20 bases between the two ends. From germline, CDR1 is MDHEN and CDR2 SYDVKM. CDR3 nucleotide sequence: TGTGCCAGCAGCTCCACTGAAGGGGTCCCAGACGTCCTGACTTTC. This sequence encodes CASSSTEGVPDVLTF.

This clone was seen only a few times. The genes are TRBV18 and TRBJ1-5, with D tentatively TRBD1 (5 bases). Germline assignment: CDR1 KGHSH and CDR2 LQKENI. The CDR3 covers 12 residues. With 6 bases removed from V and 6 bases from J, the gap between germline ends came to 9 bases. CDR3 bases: TGTGCCAGCTCGCTTGGGGCTCAGCCCCAGCATTTT. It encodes CASSLGAQPQHF.

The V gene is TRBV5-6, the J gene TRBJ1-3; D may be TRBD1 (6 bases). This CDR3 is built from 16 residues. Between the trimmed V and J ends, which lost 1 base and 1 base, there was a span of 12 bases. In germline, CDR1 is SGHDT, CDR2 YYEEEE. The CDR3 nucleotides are TGTGCCAGCAGCTTGATGCAACAGGGATCTGGAAACACCATATATTTT. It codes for CASSLMQQGSGNTIYF.

CDR3: CATFDRVGTEAFF. The CDR3 bases are TGTGCCACCTTTGACAGGGTAGGAACTGAAGCTTTCTTT. This chain joins TRBV7-9 and TRBJ1-1; TRBD1 agrees at 7 bases. V trimming: 10 bases; J trimming: 5 bases; junction bases outside the gene matches: 10. Germline V gives CDR1 SEHNR, CDR2 FQNEAQ (reference sequence). This CDR3 is built from 13 residues.

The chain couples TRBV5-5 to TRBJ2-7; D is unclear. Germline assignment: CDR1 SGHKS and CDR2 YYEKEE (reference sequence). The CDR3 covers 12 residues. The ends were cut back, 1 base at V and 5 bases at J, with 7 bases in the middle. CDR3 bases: TGTGCCAGCAGCTTGTCGGCGGACGAGCAGTACTTC. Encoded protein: CASSLSADEQYF.

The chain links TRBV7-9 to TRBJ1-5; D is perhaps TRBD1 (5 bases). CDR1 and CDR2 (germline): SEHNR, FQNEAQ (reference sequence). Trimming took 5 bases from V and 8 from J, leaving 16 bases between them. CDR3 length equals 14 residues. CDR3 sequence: CASSQLGGLEPQHF. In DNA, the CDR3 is TGTGCCAGCAGCCAACTCGGGGGATTAGAGCCCCAGCATTTT. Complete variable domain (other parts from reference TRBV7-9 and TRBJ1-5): DTGVSQNPRHKITKRGQNVTFRCDPISEHNRLYWYRQTLGQGPEFLTYFQNEAQLEKSRLLSDRFSAERPKGSFSTLEIQRTEQGDSAMYLCASSQLGGLEPQHFGDGTRLSIL.

For the CDR3, the DNA is TGTGCCAGTAGTATTGGACAGGGAAACACCATATATTTT. Residues: CASSIGQGNTIYF. The chain links TRBV19 to TRBJ1-3; D might be TRBD1 (6 bases). Trimming left V 3 bases short and J 4 bases short, with 7 bases between. Germline V gene lookup returns CDR1 LNHDA and CDR2 SQIVND (reference sequence). This CDR3 region has 13 residues.

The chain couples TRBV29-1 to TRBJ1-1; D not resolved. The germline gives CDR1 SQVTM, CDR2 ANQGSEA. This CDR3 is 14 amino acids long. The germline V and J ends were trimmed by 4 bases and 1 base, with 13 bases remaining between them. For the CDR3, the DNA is TGCAGCGTTGCCATGCGGCAAGAGAACACTGAAGCTTTCTTT. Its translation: CSVAMRQENTEAFF.

For the CDR3, the DNA is TGCAGCGTTGAAGCCGAAGGGAACGAGCAGTACTTC. Protein sequence: CSVEAEGNEQYF. V is TRBV29-1 and J is TRBJ2-7, with unresolved D. The CDR3 consists of 12 residues. Germline V gene sequence: CDR1 SQVTM, CDR2 ANQGSEA. Deletions cut 1 base from V and 5 bases from J, with 9 bases between.

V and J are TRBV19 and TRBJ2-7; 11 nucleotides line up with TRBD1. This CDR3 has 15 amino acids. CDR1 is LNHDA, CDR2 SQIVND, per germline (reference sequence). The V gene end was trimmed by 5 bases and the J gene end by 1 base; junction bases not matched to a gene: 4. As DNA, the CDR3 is TGTGCCAGTAGTGGGACAGGGGGAAAATCCTACGAGCAGTACTTC. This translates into CASSGTGGKSYEQYF.

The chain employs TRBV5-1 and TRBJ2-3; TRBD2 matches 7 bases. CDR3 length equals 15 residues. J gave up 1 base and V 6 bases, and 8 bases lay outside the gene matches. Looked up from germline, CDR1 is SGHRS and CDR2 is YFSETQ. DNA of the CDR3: TGCGCCAGCATGCAGACTAGCTTCGGCACAGATACGCAGTATTTT. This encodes CASMQTSFGTDTQYF.

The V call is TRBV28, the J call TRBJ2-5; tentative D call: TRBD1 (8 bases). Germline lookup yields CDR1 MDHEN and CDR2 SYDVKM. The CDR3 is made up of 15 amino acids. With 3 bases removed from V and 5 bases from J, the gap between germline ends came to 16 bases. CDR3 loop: CASSFRQGRAETQYF. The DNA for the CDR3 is TGTGCCAGCAGTTTCCGACAGGGGAGGGCGGAGACCCAGTACTTC.

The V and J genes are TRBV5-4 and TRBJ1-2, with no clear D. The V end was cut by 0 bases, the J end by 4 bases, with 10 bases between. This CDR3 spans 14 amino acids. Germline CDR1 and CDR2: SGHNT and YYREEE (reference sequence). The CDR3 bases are TGTGCCAGCAGCTTGGATGGCAGCTCCTATGGCTACACCTTC. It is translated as CASSLDGSSYGYTF.

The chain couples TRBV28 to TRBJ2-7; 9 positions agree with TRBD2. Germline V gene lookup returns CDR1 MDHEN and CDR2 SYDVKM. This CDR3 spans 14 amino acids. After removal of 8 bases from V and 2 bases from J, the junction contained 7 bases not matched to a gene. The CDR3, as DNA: TGTGCCAGCGAACTAGCGGGCCGACCCTACGAGCAGTACTTC. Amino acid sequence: CASELAGRPYEQYF.

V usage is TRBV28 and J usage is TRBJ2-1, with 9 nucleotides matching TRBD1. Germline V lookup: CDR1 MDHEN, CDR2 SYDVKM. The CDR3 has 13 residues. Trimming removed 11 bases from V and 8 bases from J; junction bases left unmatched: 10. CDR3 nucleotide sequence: TGTGCCGGACGTAACAGGGGGCAGGATGAGCAGTTCTTC. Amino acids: CAGRNRGQDEQFF.

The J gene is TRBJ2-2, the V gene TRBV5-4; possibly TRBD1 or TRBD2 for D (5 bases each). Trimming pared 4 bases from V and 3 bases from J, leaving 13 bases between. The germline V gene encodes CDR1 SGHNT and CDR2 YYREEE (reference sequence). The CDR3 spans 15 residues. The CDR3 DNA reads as TGTGCCAGCAGCCCGGGGCAGGGATACACCGGGGAGCTGTTTTTT. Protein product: CASSPGQGYTGELFF.

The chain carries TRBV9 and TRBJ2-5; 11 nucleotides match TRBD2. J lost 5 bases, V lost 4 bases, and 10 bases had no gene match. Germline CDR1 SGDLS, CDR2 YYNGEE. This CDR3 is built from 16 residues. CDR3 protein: CASSPLLAGGTETQYF. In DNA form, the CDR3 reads TGTGCCAGCAGCCCCCTCTTAGCGGGGGGGACTGAGACCCAGTACTTC. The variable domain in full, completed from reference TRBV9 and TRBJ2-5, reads DSGVTQTPKHLITATGQRVTLRCSPRSGDLSVYWYQQSLDQGLQFLIQYYNGEERAKGNILERFSAQQFPDLHSELNLSSLELGDSALYFCASSPLLAGGTETQYFGPGTRLLVL.

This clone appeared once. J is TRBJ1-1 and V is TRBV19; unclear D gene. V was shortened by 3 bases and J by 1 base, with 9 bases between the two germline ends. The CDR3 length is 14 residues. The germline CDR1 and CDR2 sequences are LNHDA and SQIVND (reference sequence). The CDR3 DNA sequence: TGTGCCAGTAGTATTGGGTATCGGAACACTGAAGCTTTCTTT. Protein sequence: CASSIGYRNTEAFF.

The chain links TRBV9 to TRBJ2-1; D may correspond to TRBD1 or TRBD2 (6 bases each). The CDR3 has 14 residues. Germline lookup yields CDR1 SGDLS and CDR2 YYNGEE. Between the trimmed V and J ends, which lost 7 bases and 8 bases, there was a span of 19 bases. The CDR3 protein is CASERRGLGDEQFF. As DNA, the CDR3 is TGTGCCAGCGAGCGTCGGGGGCTAGGGGATGAGCAGTTCTTC.

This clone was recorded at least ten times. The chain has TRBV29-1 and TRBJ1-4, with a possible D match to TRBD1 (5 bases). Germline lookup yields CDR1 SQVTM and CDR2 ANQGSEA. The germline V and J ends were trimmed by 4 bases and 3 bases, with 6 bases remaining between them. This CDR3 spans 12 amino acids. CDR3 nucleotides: TGCAGCGTTGGACAGTCTAATGAAAAACTGTTTTTT. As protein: CSVGQSNEKLFF.

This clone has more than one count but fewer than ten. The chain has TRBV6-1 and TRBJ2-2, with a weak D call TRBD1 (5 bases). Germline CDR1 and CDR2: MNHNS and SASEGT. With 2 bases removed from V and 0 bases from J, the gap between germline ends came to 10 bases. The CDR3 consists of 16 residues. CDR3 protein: CASSEFRVANTGELFF. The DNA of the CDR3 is TGTGCCAGCAGTGAATTCAGGGTCGCGAACACCGGGGAGCTGTTTTTT.

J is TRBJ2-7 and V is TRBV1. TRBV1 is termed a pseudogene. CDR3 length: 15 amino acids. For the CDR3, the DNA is TGCACCAGCAGCCAAGATATAGGGAAAGACTACGAGCAGTACTTC. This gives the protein CTSSQDIGKDYEQYF.

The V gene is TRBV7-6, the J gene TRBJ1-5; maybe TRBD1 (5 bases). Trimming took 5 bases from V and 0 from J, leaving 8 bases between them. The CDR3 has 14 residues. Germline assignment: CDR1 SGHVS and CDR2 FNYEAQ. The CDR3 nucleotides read TGTGCCAGCAGCCAAGGGGATAGCAATCAGCCCCAGCATTTT. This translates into CASSQGDSNQPQHF.